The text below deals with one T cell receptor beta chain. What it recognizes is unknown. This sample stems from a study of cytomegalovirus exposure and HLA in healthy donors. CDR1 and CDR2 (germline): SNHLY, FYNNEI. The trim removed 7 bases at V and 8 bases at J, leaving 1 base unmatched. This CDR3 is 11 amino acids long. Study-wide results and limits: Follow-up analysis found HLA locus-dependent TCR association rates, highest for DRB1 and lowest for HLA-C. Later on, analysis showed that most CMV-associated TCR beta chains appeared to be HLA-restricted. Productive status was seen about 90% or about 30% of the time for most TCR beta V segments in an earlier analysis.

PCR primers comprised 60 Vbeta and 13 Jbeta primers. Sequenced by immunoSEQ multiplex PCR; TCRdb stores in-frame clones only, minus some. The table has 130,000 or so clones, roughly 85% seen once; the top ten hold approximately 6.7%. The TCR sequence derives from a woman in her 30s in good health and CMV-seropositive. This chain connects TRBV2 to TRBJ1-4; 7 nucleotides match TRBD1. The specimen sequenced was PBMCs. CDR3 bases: TGTGCCAGCACAGGGGGAGAAAAACTGTTTTTT. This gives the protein CASTGGEKLFF.